This TCR beta chain was observed in a study of blood T cell repertoires in COVID-19. Study at large: Acute-phase and convalescent COVID-19 samples originated in the United States, Italy and Spain. From T cells, B-cell-depleted T cells, or PBMCs came the material, which was cDNA or gDNA.

Study processing details: Nucleated cell counts were estimated from reference gene primer amplification. TCRdb's table, derived via immunoSEQ multiplex PCR, lists solely in-frame clones and lacks some. The V and J calls and the clone size are those of that table, but D and trimming were determined from the DNA. The sample shows hundreds of thousands of clones, roughly 79% of them seen only once. The CDR3 has 18 residues. V dropped 4 bases and J dropped 0; count of bases not matched to a gene: 9. Germline CDR1 is SGHNT and CDR2 is YYREEE (reference sequence). Recruited during active infection, patients (from Seattle) were subsequently followed longitudinally.

The receptor was derived from a woman at least 80 years old with COVID-19, enrolled during active disease. The source material was peripheral blood. The gene calls are TRBV5-4 and TRBJ2-6, with 8 bases aligning to TRBD1. The CDR3 loop reads CASSVGDTGGSGANVLTF. CDR3 nucleotide sequence: TGTGCCAGCAGCGTAGGCGATACAGGGGGCTCTGGGGCCAACGTCCTGACTTTC.